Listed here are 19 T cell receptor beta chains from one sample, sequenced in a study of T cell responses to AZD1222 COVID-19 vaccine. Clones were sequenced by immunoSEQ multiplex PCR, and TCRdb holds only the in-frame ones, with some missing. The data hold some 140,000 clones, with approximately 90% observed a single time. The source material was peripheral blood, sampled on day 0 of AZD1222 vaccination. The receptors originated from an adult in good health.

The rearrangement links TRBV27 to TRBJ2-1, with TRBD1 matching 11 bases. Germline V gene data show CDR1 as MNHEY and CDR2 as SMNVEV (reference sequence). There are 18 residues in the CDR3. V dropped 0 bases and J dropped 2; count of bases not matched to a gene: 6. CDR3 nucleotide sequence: TGTGCCAGCAGTTTATCTCTGGGGACAGGGGGTACCTACAATGAGCAGTTCTTC. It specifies CASSLSLGTGGTYNEQFF.

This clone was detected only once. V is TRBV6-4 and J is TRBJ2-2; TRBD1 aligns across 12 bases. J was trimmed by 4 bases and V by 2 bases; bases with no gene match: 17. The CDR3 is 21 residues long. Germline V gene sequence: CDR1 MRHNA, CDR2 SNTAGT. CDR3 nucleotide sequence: TGTGCCAGCAGTGACACCAGGGACAGGGGGCTGATTCAAACTTCCACCGGGGAGCTGTTTTTT. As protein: CASSDTRDRGLIQTSTGELFF.

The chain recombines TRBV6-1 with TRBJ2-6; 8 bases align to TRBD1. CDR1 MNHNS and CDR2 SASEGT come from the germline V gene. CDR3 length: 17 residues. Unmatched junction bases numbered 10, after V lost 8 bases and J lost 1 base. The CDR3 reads CASRGGQGWSGANVLTF. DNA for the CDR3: TGTGCCAGCCGTGGAGGACAGGGTTGGTCTGGGGCCAACGTCCTGACTTTC.

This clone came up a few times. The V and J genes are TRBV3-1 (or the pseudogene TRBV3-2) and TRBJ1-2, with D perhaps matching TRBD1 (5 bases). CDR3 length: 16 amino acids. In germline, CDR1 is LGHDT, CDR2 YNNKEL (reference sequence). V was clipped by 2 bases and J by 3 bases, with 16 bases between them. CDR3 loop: CASSQPGTMSDYGYTF. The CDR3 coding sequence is TGTGCCAGCAGCCAACCCGGGACTATGAGCGACTATGGCTACACCTTC.

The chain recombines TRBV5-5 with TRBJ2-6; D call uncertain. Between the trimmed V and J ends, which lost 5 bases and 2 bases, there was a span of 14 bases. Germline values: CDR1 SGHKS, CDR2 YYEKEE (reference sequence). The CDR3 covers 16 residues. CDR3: CASRPLKGAGANVLTF. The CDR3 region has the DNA TGTGCCAGCAGACCCCTAAAGGGTGCTGGGGCCAACGTCCTGACTTTC.

CDR3 DNA: TGTGCCAGCAAGCTAGGACTCTCCCCCTCTGGCTACACCTTC. This gives the protein CASKLGLSPSGYTF. The J gene is TRBJ1-2, the V gene TRBV6-5; D gene uncertain. Trimming left V 7 bases short and J 7 bases short, with 19 bases between. Germline-derived CDR1 and CDR2 are MNHEY and SVGAGI. The CDR3 runs 14 residues.

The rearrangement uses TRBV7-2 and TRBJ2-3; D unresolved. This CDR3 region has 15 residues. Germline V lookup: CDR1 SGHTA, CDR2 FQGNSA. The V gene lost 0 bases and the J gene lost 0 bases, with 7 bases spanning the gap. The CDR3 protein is CASSLASRSTDTQYF. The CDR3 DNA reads TGTGCCAGCAGCTTAGCCTCCCGTAGCACAGATACGCAGTATTTT.

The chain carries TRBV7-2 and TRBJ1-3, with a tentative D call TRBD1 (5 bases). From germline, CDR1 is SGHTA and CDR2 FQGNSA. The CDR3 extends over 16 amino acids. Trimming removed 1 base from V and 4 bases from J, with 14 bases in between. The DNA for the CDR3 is TGTGCCAGCAGCTTAGTTCCTATAGGGGCCGGAAACACCATATATTTT. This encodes CASSLVPIGAGNTIYF.

CDR3 DNA sequence: TGTGCCAGCAGTGTGACAGGGAATAATTCACCCCTCCACTTT. Translation gives CASSVTGNNSPLHF. This chain joins TRBV2 and TRBJ1-6; TRBD1 matches 7 bases. The CDR3 runs 14 residues. Trimming cost V 4 bases and J 5 bases; bases outside gene matches: 2. Germline assignment: CDR1 SNHLY and CDR2 FYNNEI. The full variable domain, with the rest looked up from reference TRBV2 and TRBJ1-6, is EPEVTQTPSHQVTQMGQEVILRCVPISNHLYFYWYRQILGQKVEFLVSFYNNEISEKSEIFDDQFSVERPDGSNFTLKIRSTKLEDSAMYFCASSVTGNNSPLHFGNGTRLTVT.

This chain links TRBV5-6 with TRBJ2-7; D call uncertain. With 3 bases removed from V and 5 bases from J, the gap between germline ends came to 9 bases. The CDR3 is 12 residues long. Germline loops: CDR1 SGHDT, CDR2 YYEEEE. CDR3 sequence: CASSSNADEQYF. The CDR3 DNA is TGTGCCAGCAGCTCGAACGCGGACGAGCAGTACTTC.

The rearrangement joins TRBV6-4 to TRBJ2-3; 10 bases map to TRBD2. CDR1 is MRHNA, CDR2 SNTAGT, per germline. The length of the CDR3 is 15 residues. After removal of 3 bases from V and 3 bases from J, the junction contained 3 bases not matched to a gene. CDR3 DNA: TGTGCCAGCAGTGAAGCGGGGGGGAGTACAGATACGCAGTATTTT. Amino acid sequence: CASSEAGGSTDTQYF.

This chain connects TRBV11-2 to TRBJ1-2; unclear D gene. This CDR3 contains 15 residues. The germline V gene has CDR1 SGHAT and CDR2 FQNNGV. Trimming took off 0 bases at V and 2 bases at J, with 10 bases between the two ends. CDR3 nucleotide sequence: TGTGCCAGCAGCTTAGAATCGGCAGGCAACTATGGCTACACCTTC. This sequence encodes CASSLESAGNYGYTF.

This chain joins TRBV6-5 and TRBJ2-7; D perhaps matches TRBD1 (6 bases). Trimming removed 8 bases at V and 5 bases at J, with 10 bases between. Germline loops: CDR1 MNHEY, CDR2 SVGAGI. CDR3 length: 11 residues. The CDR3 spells CASRQVHEQYF. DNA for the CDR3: TGTGCCAGCCGACAGGTCCACGAGCAGTACTTC.

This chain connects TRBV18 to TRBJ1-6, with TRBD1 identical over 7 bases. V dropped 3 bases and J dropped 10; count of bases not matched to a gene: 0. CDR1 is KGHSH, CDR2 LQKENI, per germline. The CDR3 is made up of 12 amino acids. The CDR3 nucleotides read TGTGCCAGCTCACCCAGGGGGTCACCCCTCCACTTT. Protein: CASSPRGSPLHF.

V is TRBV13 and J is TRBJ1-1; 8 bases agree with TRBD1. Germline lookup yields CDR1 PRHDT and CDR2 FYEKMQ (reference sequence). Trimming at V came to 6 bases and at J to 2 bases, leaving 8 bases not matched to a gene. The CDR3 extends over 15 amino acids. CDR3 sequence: CASRATGGRNTEAFF. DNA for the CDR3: TGTGCCAGCAGGGCTACAGGGGGAAGAAACACTGAAGCTTTCTTT.

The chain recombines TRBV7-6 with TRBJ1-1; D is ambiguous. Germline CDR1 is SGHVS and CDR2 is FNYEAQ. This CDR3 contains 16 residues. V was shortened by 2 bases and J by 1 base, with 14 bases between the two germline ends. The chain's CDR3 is CASSLLTGLENTEAFF. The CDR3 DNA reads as TGTGCCAGCAGCTTACTGACGGGATTGGAGAACACTGAAGCTTTCTTT.

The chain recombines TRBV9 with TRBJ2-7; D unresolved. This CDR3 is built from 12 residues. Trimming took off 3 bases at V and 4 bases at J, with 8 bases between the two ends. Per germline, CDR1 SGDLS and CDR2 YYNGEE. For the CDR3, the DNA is TGTGCCAGCAGCGGCCAGAATTACGAGCAGTACTTC. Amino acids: CASSGQNYEQYF.

In DNA, the CDR3 is TGTGCCAGCAGATTCCTAGTCTACGAGCAGTACTTC. This translates into CASRFLVYEQYF. V and J are TRBV2 and TRBJ2-7; D remains unclear. The CDR3 loop spans 12 amino acids. V was clipped by 6 bases and J by 3 bases, with 9 bases between them. Germline V gene data show CDR1 as SNHLY and CDR2 as FYNNEI.

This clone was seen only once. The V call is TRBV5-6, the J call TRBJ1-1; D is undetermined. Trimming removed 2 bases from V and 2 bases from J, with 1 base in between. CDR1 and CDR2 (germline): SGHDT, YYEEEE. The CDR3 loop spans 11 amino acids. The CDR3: CASSFNTEAFF. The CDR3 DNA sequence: TGTGCCAGCAGCTTTAACACTGAAGCTTTCTTT.